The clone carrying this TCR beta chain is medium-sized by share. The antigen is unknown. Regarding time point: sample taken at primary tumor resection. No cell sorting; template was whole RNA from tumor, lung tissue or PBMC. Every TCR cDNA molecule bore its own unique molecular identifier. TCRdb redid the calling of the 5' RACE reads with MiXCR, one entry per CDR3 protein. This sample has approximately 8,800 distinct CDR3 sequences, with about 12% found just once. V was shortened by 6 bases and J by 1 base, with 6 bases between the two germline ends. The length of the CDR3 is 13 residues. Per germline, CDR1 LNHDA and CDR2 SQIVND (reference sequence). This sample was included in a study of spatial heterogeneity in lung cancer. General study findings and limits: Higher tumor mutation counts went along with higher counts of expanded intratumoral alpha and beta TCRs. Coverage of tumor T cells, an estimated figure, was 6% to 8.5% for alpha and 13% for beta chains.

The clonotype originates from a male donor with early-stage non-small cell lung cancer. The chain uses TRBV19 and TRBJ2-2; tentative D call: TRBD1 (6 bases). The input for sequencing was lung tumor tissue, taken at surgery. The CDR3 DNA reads TGTGCCAGTAGGACAGGGAACACCGGGGAGCTGTTTTTT. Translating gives CASRTGNTGELFF. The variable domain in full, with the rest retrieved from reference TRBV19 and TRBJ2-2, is DGGITQSPKYLFRKEGQNVTLSCEQNLNHDAMYWYRQDPGQGLRLIYYSQIVNDFQKGDIAEGYSVSREKKESFPLTVTSAQKNPTAFYLCASRTGNTGELFFGEGSRLTVL.